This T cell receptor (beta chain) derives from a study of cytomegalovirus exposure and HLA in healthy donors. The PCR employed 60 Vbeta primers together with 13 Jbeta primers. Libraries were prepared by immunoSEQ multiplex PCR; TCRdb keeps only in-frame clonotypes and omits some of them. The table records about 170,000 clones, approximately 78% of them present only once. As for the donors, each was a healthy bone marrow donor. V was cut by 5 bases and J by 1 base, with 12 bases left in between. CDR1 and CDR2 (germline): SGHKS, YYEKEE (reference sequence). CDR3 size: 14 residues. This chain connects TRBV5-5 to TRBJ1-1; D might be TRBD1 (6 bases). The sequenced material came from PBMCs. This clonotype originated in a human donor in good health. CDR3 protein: CASRRGGRNTEAFF. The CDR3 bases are TGTGCCAGCAGGAGGGGGGGCAGGAACACTGAAGCTTTCTTT.